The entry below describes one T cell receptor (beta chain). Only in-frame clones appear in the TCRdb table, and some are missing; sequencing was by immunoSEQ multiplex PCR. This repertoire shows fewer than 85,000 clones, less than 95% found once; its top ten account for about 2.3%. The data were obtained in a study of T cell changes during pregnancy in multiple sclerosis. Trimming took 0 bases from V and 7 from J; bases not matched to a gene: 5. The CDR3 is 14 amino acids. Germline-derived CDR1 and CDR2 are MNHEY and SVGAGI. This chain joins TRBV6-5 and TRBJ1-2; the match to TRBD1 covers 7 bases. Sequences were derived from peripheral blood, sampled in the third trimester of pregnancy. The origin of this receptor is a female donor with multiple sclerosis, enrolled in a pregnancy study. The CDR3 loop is CASSYSRGPFGYTF. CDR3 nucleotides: TGTGCCAGCAGTTACTCGAGGGGGCCGTTTGGCTACACCTTC.